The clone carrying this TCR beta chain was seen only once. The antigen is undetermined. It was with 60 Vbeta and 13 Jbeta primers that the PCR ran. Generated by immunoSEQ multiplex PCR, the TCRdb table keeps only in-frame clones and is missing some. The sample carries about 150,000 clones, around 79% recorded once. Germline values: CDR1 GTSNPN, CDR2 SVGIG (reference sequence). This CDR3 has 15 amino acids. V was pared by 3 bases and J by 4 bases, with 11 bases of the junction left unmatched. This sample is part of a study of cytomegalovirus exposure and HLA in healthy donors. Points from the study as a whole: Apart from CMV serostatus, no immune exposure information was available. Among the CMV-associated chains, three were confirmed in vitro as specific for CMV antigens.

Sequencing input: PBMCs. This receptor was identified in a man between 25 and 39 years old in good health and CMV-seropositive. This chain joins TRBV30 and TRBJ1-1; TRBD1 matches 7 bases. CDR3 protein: CAWRTTTGWGTEAFF. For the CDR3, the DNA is TGTGCCTGGAGGACAACGACAGGGTGGGGCACTGAAGCTTTCTTT.